Following are 31 T cell receptor beta chains from one sample sequenced in a study of spatial heterogeneity in lung cancer. Specified time point: sample taken at primary tumor resection. Using its own MiXCR run on the 5' RACE reads, TCRdb lists one record per CDR3 protein. The table lists some 83,000 distinct CDR3 sequences, 8% of them singletons. This specimen was PBMCs, taken at surgery. These receptor sequences come from a male donor with early-stage non-small cell lung cancer.

The sample holds many counts of this clonotype. This chain joins TRBV5-1 and TRBJ1-1; the D gene is possibly TRBD1 (6 bases). Trimming removed 0 bases from V and 6 bases from J, with 9 bases in between. The CDR3 covers 13 residues. Germline lookup yields CDR1 SGHRS and CDR2 YFSETQ. As DNA, the CDR3 is TGCGCCAGCAGCTTGGTCGGGGGGCCTGAAGCTTTCTTT. Translation: CASSLVGGPEAFF.

In its sample, this clonotype was seen many times. This chain joins TRBV5-1 and TRBJ2-5; 8 nucleotides line up with TRBD2. The CDR3 is 14 amino acids. V lost 3 bases and J lost 5; bases outside the gene matches: 6. Germline-derived CDR1 and CDR2 are SGHRS and YFSETQ. CDR3 region: CASSSGLEMETQYF. Here the CDR3 DNA reads TGCGCCAGCAGCTCGGGACTAGAGATGGAGACCCAGTACTTC. Looking up the rest from reference TRBV5-1 and TRBJ2-5 gives the full variable domain: KAGVTQTPRYLIKTRGQQVTLSCSPISGHRSVSWYQQTPGQGLQFLFEYFSETQRNKGNFPGRFSGRQFSNSRSEMNVSTLELGDSALYLCASSSGLEMETQYFGPGTRLLVL.

The V gene is TRBV6-5, the J gene TRBJ1-5; D unresolved. Germline values: CDR1 MNHEY, CDR2 SVGAGI. V shed 6 bases and J shed 9 bases, with 18 bases lying between them. The CDR3 spans 14 residues. The CDR3 bases are TGTGCCAGCAGCCGAACATTGGGTTTATGGCCCCAGCATTTT. Protein product: CASSRTLGLWPQHF.

This clonotype has a handful of counts. The chain recombines TRBV24-1 with TRBJ2-2; D is unclear. V lost 6 bases to trimming and J lost 4 bases, with 11 bases between them. This CDR3 comprises 14 residues. Germline values: CDR1 KGHDR, CDR2 SFDVKD. The CDR3 region is CATSLSRSTGELFF. The CDR3 DNA sequence: TGTGCCACCAGTTTATCGAGGAGCACCGGGGAGCTGTTTTTT.

This clonotype has only a few counts. This sequence joins TRBV14 and TRBJ2-2, with a tentative D call TRBD2 (5 bases). The CDR3 consists of 14 residues. The germline V and J ends were trimmed by 6 bases and 3 bases, with 11 bases remaining between them. Germline V gives CDR1 SGHDN, CDR2 FVKESK. CDR3 DNA: TGTGCCAGCAGTTCTCGCGGGTACACCGGGGAGCTGTTTTTT. Amino acid sequence: CASSSRGYTGELFF.

The chain carries TRBV29-1 and TRBJ1-2; D unclear. V was trimmed by 4 bases and J by 4 bases, leaving 10 bases between them. This CDR3 is 12 amino acids long. The germline V gene encodes CDR1 SQVTM and CDR2 ANQGSEA. CDR3: CSVAENLYGYTF. The CDR3 coding sequence is TGCAGCGTTGCGGAGAACCTCTATGGCTACACCTTC.

In its sample, this clonotype was seen many times. The chain links TRBV6-5 to TRBJ2-6, with TRBD1 matching 9 bases. Germline trimming cut 0 bases from V and 1 base from J; bases unmatched to any gene: 4. In germline, CDR1 is MNHEY, CDR2 SVGAGI. The CDR3 sequence is 18 residues long. The CDR3 spells CASSYSGTGRSGANVLTF. The CDR3 bases are TGTGCCAGCAGTTACTCCGGGACAGGGAGGTCTGGGGCCAACGTCCTGACTTTC.

This clonotype has ten or more counts. The chain is built from TRBV25-1 and TRBJ2-2; TRBD1 matches 9 bases. The germline V gene has CDR1 MGHDK and CDR2 SYGVNS. The length of the CDR3 is 14 residues. J lost 12 bases, V lost 1 base, and 6 bases had no gene match. DNA of the CDR3: TGTGCCAGCAGTGAATGGGAGGGGACAGGGAAGCTGTTTTTT. Protein product: CASSEWEGTGKLFF.

The V call is TRBV28, the J call TRBJ1-1; no reliable D call. The ends were cut back, 4 bases at V and 1 base at J, with 10 bases in the middle. Germline V lookup: CDR1 MDHEN, CDR2 SYDVKM. The CDR3 sequence is 14 residues long. The CDR3 protein is CASSSPGENTEAFF. The DNA for the CDR3 is TGTGCCAGCAGTTCCCCGGGAGAGAACACTGAAGCTTTCTTT. The variable domain in full, completed from reference TRBV28 and TRBJ1-1, reads DVKVTQSSRYLVKRTGEKVFLECVQDMDHENMFWYRQDPGLGLRLIYFSYDVKMKEKGDIPEGYSVSREKKERFSLILESASTNQTSMYLCASSSPGENTEAFFGQGTRLTVV.

This clonotype occurred many times. J is TRBJ2-5 and V is TRBV24-1; D tentatively reads TRBD1 or TRBD2 (5 bases each). The CDR3 runs to 15 residues. Germline values: CDR1 KGHDR, CDR2 SFDVKD. Trimming shortened V by 3 bases and J by 5 bases, and 15 bases separated the two germline ends. In DNA, the CDR3 is TGTGCCACCAGTGATACACGAGGGGCAGGGGAGACCCAGTACTTC. Translation: CATSDTRGAGETQYF.

As to this clonotype: A read error is possible here, since a much larger clone lies one base away. This chain links TRBV7-2 with TRBJ1-2; no definite D call. Germline V gene data show CDR1 as SGHTA and CDR2 as FQGNSA. The V and J ends lost 1 base and 8 bases respectively, with 11 bases between them. This CDR3 contains 13 residues. CDR3 sequence: CASSLGQPRGYTF. The CDR3 DNA reads TGTGCCAGCAGCTTAGGGCAGCCTCGGGGCTACACCTTC.

This clonotype was detected many times. V is TRBV5-1 and J is TRBJ2-3; D may be TRBD2 (6 bases). Germline V CDR1 and CDR2: SGHRS, YFSETQ. The V end lost 2 bases, the J end lost 0 bases, and 13 bases lay between the germline ends. The CDR3 spans 16 residues. The CDR3, as DNA: TGCGCCAGCAGCTTACTGGGACTCGCTAGCACAGATACGCAGTATTTT. This translates into CASSLLGLASTDTQYF. Full variable domain (missing parts from reference TRBV5-1 and TRBJ2-3): KAGVTQTPRYLIKTRGQQVTLSCSPISGHRSVSWYQQTPGQGLQFLFEYFSETQRNKGNFPGRFSGRQFSNSRSEMNVSTLELGDSALYLCASSLLGLASTDTQYFGPGTRLTVL.

Ten or more counts support this clonotype. The V gene is TRBV12-3 or TRBV12-4, the J gene TRBJ1-1; 7 positions agree with TRBD1. The CDR3 extends over 13 amino acids. The junction had 4 bases not matched to a gene; V was cut back by 6 bases and J by 3 bases. The DNA of the CDR3 is TGTGCCAGCAGCAGGGACAGATACACTGAAGCTTTCTTT. Residues: CASSRDRYTEAFF.

This chain uses TRBV27 with TRBJ2-3, with unresolved D. The CDR3 contains 15 residues. Germline V gene data show CDR1 as MNHEY and CDR2 as SMNVEV (reference sequence). V was cut by 5 bases and J by 3 bases, with 15 bases left in between. CDR3 sequence: CASSPVGLGTDTQYF. CDR3 nucleotides: TGTGCCAGCAGTCCGGTAGGATTGGGTACAGATACGCAGTATTTT.

There are many counts of this clonotype. The V gene is TRBV24-1, the J gene TRBJ2-3, with TRBD2 as a possible D gene (6 bases). The CDR3 contains 14 residues. Trimming left V 2 bases short and J 5 bases short, with 10 bases between. Per germline, CDR1 KGHDR and CDR2 SFDVKD. CDR3 protein: CATSDSGRRDTQYF. DNA for the CDR3: TGTGCCACCAGTGATTCGGGGAGGCGAGATACGCAGTATTTT.

This clonotype was counted at least ten times. V usage is TRBV9 and J usage is TRBJ1-4; unclear D gene. V gave up 3 bases and J gave up 5 bases, with 8 bases separating them. The CDR3 is 13 residues long. From germline, CDR1 is SGDLS and CDR2 YYNGEE. As DNA, the CDR3 is TGTGCCAGCAGCGACAGATTGAATGAAAAACTGTTTTTT. Residues: CASSDRLNEKLFF.

This clonotype was observed a handful of times. V is TRBV5-1 and J is TRBJ2-1; no reliable D call. CDR3 size: 13 residues. V shed 0 bases and J shed 6 bases, with 7 bases lying between them. CDR1 and CDR2 (germline): SGHRS, YFSETQ. The CDR3 DNA reads as TGCGCCAGCAGCTTGGGACAAGCCAATGAGCAGTTCTTC. Translating gives CASSLGQANEQFF.

This clonotype was observed many times. V and J are TRBV29-1 and TRBJ1-5, with D possibly TRBD1 on 5 matching bases. Germline assignment: CDR1 SQVTM and CDR2 ANQGSEA. The CDR3 spans 14 residues. Trimming removed 4 bases at V and 0 bases at J, with 10 bases between. The CDR3 DNA reads as TGCAGCGTTGCTAGGGGTGATAGCAATCAGCCCCAGCATTTT. This codes for CSVARGDSNQPQHF. The full variable domain, with the rest looked up from reference TRBV29-1 and TRBJ1-5, is SAVISQKPSRDICQRGTSLTIQCQVDSQVTMMFWYRQQPGQSLTLIATANQGSEATYESGFVIDKFPISRPNLTFSTLTVSNMSPEDSSIYLCSVARGDSNQPQHFGDGTRLSIL.

This clonotype was counted a few times. V gene TRBV10-3 combines with J gene TRBJ2-7, with 8 bases aligning to TRBD1. Germline loops: CDR1 ENHRY, CDR2 SYGVKD. The CDR3 is made up of 17 amino acids. The V segment lost 10 bases and the J segment 0 bases; nucleotides outside the gene matches: 17. The CDR3 spells CATLPHLDRGSSYEQYF. For the CDR3, the DNA is TGTGCCACCCTCCCACACCTCGACAGGGGTTCCTCCTACGAGCAGTACTTC.

The chain couples TRBV20-1 to TRBJ2-1, with 7 bases fitting TRBD2. Germline V gene sequence: CDR1 DFQATT, CDR2 SNEGSKA (reference sequence). CDR3 length: 15 amino acids. V gave up 5 bases and J gave up 6 bases; unmatched junction bases: 13. In nucleotides, the CDR3 is TGCAGTGCTCGACTTGACTGGGGAGGGGCCAATGAGCAGTTCTTC. Translating it yields CSARLDWGGANEQFF.

This clonotype was seen ten or more times. This sequence joins TRBV29-1 and TRBJ1-1, with D unresolved. V lost 4 bases to trimming and J lost 1 base, with 13 bases between them. The germline V gene encodes CDR1 SQVTM and CDR2 ANQGSEA. This CDR3 contains 14 residues. The CDR3 bases are TGCAGCGTTGGAGTAGGAGTAGGGAACACTGAAGCTTTCTTT. Its translation is CSVGVGVGNTEAFF.

As concerns this clonotype: The junction differs from germline at one of its ends, possibly a read error. J is TRBJ1-3 and V is TRBV12-3 or TRBV12-4; D not resolved. The length of the CDR3 is 15 residues. The chain's CDR3 is CASSLRELAGNAIYF. The DNA for the CDR3 is TGTGCCAGCAGTTTACGGGAATTGGCTGGAAACGCCATATATTTT.

In its sample, this clonotype was seen a few times. The chain has TRBV29-1 and TRBJ2-1; 11 bases are a match to TRBD2. The CDR3 is 17 residues long. Germline V gives CDR1 SQVTM, CDR2 ANQGSEA. V gave up 5 bases and J gave up 1 base; unmatched junction bases: 10. DNA for the CDR3: TGCAGCGTTAAGGGTGAAACTAGCGGGAGTTCCTACAATGAGCAGTTCTTC. Residues: CSVKGETSGSSYNEQFF.

This clonotype was detected ten times or more. The chain joins TRBV20-1 to TRBJ2-2; 13 nucleotides match TRBD2. This CDR3 has 17 residues. Per germline, CDR1 DFQATT and CDR2 SNEGSKA (reference sequence). Trimming took 5 bases from V and 1 from J; bases not matched to a gene: 7. DNA for the CDR3: TGCAGTGCTCAAACTAGCGGGAGGGCCCGGAACACCGGGGAGCTGTTTTTT. Translating gives CSAQTSGRARNTGELFF.

In this sample, this clonotype turned up many times. The gene calls are TRBV6-2 or TRBV6-3 and TRBJ2-7, with 7 nucleotides matching TRBD2. Germline values: CDR1 MNHEY, CDR2 SVGEGT. The CDR3 extends over 15 amino acids. V was clipped by 0 bases and J by 3 bases; unmatched bases: 5. CDR3 sequence (DNA): TGTGCCAGCAGTTACTCCGGACTAGGTGTCTACGAGCAGTACTTC. The encoded protein is CASSYSGLGVYEQYF.

Of note for this clonotype: Relative to the germline gene, one junction end is altered; a read error may explain this. The J gene is TRBJ1-5, the V gene TRBV19; D not certain. Germline loops: CDR1 LNHDA, CDR2 SQIVND (reference sequence). The CDR3 runs 13 residues. The CDR3 spells CGSRELGNQPQHF. Written as DNA, the CDR3 is TGCGGTAGTCGGGAATTAGGCAATCAGCCCCAGCATTTT.

In this sample, this clonotype turned up many times. The chain is built from TRBV11-1 and TRBJ1-1; no firm D call. This CDR3 contains 14 residues. V was pared by 3 bases and J by 0 bases, with 8 bases between. Germline loops: CDR1 SGHAT, CDR2 FQDESV (reference sequence). This CDR3 reads CASSFAGMNTEAFF. CDR3 bases: TGTGCCAGCAGCTTCGCGGGAATGAACACTGAAGCTTTCTTT.

The chain is built from TRBV2 and TRBJ1-2; D is perhaps TRBD1 (6 bases). The CDR3 is 13 residues long. The V and J ends lost 10 bases and 3 bases respectively, with 15 bases between them. Germline V lookup: CDR1 SNHLY, CDR2 FYNNEI. CDR3 nucleotides: TGTGCCACCACTACAGGGAGAGACTATGGCTACACCTTC. This translates into CATTTGRDYGYTF.

This clonotype occurred many times. The chain combines TRBV29-1 with TRBJ2-6; D uncertain. CDR1 and CDR2 from the germline V gene are SQVTM and ANQGSEA. This CDR3 has 15 amino acids. The germline V and J ends were trimmed by 6 bases and 2 bases, with 14 bases remaining between them. The chain's CDR3 is CSVSDPFAGANVLTF. The DNA of the CDR3 is TGCAGCGTCTCGGACCCTTTCGCTGGGGCCAACGTCCTGACTTTC. Together with reference TRBV29-1 and TRBJ2-6, the CDR3 gives the full variable domain: SAVISQKPSRDICQRGTSLTIQCQVDSQVTMMFWYRQQPGQSLTLIATANQGSEATYESGFVIDKFPISRPNLTFSTLTVSNMSPEDSSIYLCSVSDPFAGANVLTFGAGSRLTVL.

The genes are TRBV5-5 and TRBJ2-5, with D hard to call. CDR1 SGHKS and CDR2 YYEKEE come from the germline V gene (reference sequence). This CDR3 contains 14 residues. Trimming removed 0 bases at V and 7 bases at J, with 13 bases between. CDR3 nucleotide sequence: TGTGCCAGCAGCTTGGGAGGACCCGCGACGACCCAGTACTTC. Translating it yields CASSLGGPATTQYF.

This clonotype has ten or more counts. The chain couples TRBV28 to TRBJ2-5; the match to TRBD1 covers 8 bases. V lost 6 bases, J lost 4 bases, and 10 bases stayed unmatched. Germline-derived CDR1 and CDR2 are MDHEN and SYDVKM. The CDR3 is made up of 15 amino acids. In nucleotides, the CDR3 is TGTGCCAGCAGGTCTATCGGAGACAGGGGAGAGACCCAGTACTTC. This gives the protein CASRSIGDRGETQYF.